These T cell receptor beta chains were read from a single sample in a study of blood T cell repertoires in COVID-19. The assay was immunoSEQ multiplex PCR, and TCRdb's table has in-frame clones only and misses some. The sample has 190,000 or so clones; 70% to 85% are singletons. Sequencing used peripheral blood. The source is a woman of 80 years or more with acute or convalescent COVID-19. Both conserved end residues are part of each CDR3. Each record gives: CDR3 DNA, CDR3 protein, D gene, clone size, J gene, V gene. The D gene is left open where the match is weak. Not every row has a clone size; where given, it reads once, few, many or a size class.

cdr3_nt: TGTGCCAGCAGACAGGGCCGGGATCAGCCCCAGCATTTT
cdr3_aa: CASRQGRDQPQHF
d_call: NA
clone_size: NA
j_call: TRBJ1-5
v_call: TRBV12-3/TRBV12-4

cdr3_nt: TGTGCCAGTAGTATCACGGGCACAGATACGCAGTATTTT
cdr3_aa: CASSITGTDTQYF
d_call: NA
clone_size: NA
j_call: TRBJ2-3
v_call: TRBV19

cdr3_nt: TGTGCCAGCAGCCTCCCCGCCGGGACTACCCTGGGGCAAGAGACCCAGTACTTC
cdr3_aa: CASSLPAGTTLGQETQYF
d_call: TRBD2
clone_size: NA
j_call: TRBJ2-5
v_call: TRBV5-4

cdr3_nt: TGTGCCAGCATGGGGACAGGGGGCGTTCAGCCCCAGCATTTT
cdr3_aa: CASMGTGGVQPQHF
d_call: TRBD1
clone_size: NA
j_call: TRBJ1-5
v_call: TRBV6-5

cdr3_nt: TGTGCCAGCAGCCCGGGACTAGCGGGGGGTTCCTACGAGCAGTACTTC
cdr3_aa: CASSPGLAGGSYEQYF
d_call: TRBD2
clone_size: NA
j_call: TRBJ2-7
v_call: TRBV5-4

cdr3_nt: TGTGCCAGCAGCTTGGGGCAGTATAGCAATCAGCCCCAGCATTTT
cdr3_aa: CASSLGQYSNQPQHF
d_call: NA
clone_size: NA
j_call: TRBJ1-5
v_call: TRBV5-5

cdr3_nt: TGCGCCAGCAGCTTGGCAGGGATGGGGTCACCCCTCCACTTT
cdr3_aa: CASSLAGMGSPLHF
d_call: NA
clone_size: NA
j_call: TRBJ1-6
v_call: TRBV5-1

cdr3_nt: TGTGCCAGCAGCCTCGGGGCTAGCGGTAGCCTTTTAGATACGCAGTATTTT
cdr3_aa: CASSLGASGSLLDTQYF
d_call: TRBD2
clone_size: NA
j_call: TRBJ2-3
v_call: TRBV4-2

cdr3_nt: TGTGCCACCTCCGGGACAGGGAACACCGGGGAGCTGTTTTTT
cdr3_aa: CATSGTGNTGELFF
d_call: TRBD1
clone_size: NA
j_call: TRBJ2-2
v_call: TRBV19

cdr3_nt: TGTGCCAGCCGGATCGGTCCAGGGGACGATCAGCCCCAGCATTTT
cdr3_aa: CASRIGPGDDQPQHF
d_call: NA
clone_size: NA
j_call: TRBJ1-5
v_call: TRBV6-5

cdr3_nt: TGTGCCAGCTCACAGGGGCGAGCTGAAGCTTTCTTT
cdr3_aa: CASSQGRAEAFF
d_call: NA
clone_size: NA
j_call: TRBJ1-1
v_call: TRBV18

cdr3_nt: TGTGCCAGCAGCTTACAACACCACCCGACCCTCCACTTT
cdr3_aa: CASSLQHHPTLHF
d_call: NA
clone_size: few
j_call: TRBJ1-6
v_call: TRBV11-2

cdr3_nt: TGTGCCAGTAGTACCGGGACTAGCGGGAGCTTTGAGCAGTTCTTC
cdr3_aa: CASSTGTSGSFEQFF
d_call: TRBD2
clone_size: NA
j_call: TRBJ2-1
v_call: TRBV19

cdr3_nt: TGTGCCAGCAGCTTAGCGACCGACGGGGGGGCCTATGGCTACACCTTC
cdr3_aa: CASSLATDGGAYGYTF
d_call: NA
clone_size: NA
j_call: TRBJ1-2
v_call: TRBV7-2

cdr3_nt: TGTGCCAGCAGCCGAGGACTAGCGGGAGCTGGGGCCAACGTCCTGACTTTC
cdr3_aa: CASSRGLAGAGANVLTF
d_call: TRBD2
clone_size: NA
j_call: TRBJ2-6
v_call: TRBV3-1/TRBV3-2

cdr3_nt: TGTGCCAGCACCCTAGGGGTCCCCAAAAATGGCTACACCTTC
cdr3_aa: CASTLGVPKNGYTF
d_call: NA
clone_size: few
j_call: TRBJ1-2
v_call: TRBV7-9

cdr3_nt: TGTGCCAGCAGCCAGAGGACAGGCTACGAGCAGTACTTC
cdr3_aa: CASSQRTGYEQYF
d_call: TRBD1
clone_size: NA
j_call: TRBJ2-7
v_call: TRBV14

cdr3_nt: TGTGCCAGCAGTGACGAGGTCGGGACTAGCGGGAGGGGAGATACGCAGTATTTT
cdr3_aa: CASSDEVGTSGRGDTQYF
d_call: TRBD2
clone_size: NA
j_call: TRBJ2-3
v_call: TRBV2

cdr3_nt: TGTGCCAGCAGCTTAGTACTAGCGGGAGTAGATACGCAGTATTTT
cdr3_aa: CASSLVLAGVDTQYF
d_call: TRBD2
clone_size: NA
j_call: TRBJ2-3
v_call: TRBV7-9

cdr3_nt: TGTGCCAGCTCACCACGGGGCAGGGGTGAGAATTCACCCCTCCACTTT
cdr3_aa: CASSPRGRGENSPLHF
d_call: NA
clone_size: NA
j_call: TRBJ1-6
v_call: TRBV18

cdr3_nt: TGTGCCACCAGTGAGGGGACTAGCGGGCGAAATGAGCAGTTCTTC
cdr3_aa: CATSEGTSGRNEQFF
d_call: TRBD2
clone_size: NA
j_call: TRBJ2-1
v_call: TRBV24-1

cdr3_nt: TGTGCCAGCAGTTTCCGCCCGGACAGGGTTGGCTACACCTTC
cdr3_aa: CASSFRPDRVGYTF
d_call: TRBD1
clone_size: NA
j_call: TRBJ1-2
v_call: TRBV27

cdr3_nt: TGTGCCAGCACTAGCGGGGGGCAACTTACGAATGAGCAGTTCTTC
cdr3_aa: CASTSGGQLTNEQFF
d_call: TRBD2
clone_size: once
j_call: TRBJ2-1
v_call: TRBV5-4

cdr3_nt: TGTGCCAGTAGTTCGCCGGGGTGGCTCACAGATACGCAGTATTTT
cdr3_aa: CASSSPGWLTDTQYF
d_call: NA
clone_size: NA
j_call: TRBJ2-3
v_call: TRBV19

cdr3_nt: TGTGCCAGCAGCACAGGGGTAGCGGGGGACCCACAAGAGACCCAGTACTTC
cdr3_aa: CASSTGVAGDPQETQYF
d_call: TRBD2
clone_size: NA
j_call: TRBJ2-5
v_call: TRBV3-1/TRBV3-2

cdr3_nt: TGTGCCAGCAGCTATACAGATTATAATTCACCCCTCCACTTT
cdr3_aa: CASSYTDYNSPLHF
d_call: NA
clone_size: NA
j_call: TRBJ1-6
v_call: TRBV7-2

cdr3_nt: TGTGCCAGCAGCTTAGCAACTAGCACGCAGACCCAGTACTTC
cdr3_aa: CASSLATSTQTQYF
d_call: NA
clone_size: NA
j_call: TRBJ2-5
v_call: TRBV7-6

cdr3_nt: TGTGCCAGCAGAGGGGCCGGTGGCTATGGCTACACCTTC
cdr3_aa: CASRGAGGYGYTF
d_call: NA
clone_size: once
j_call: TRBJ1-2
v_call: TRBV6-4

cdr3_nt: TGTGCCAGCAGCCCGACAGGGTTTGGGGACTATGGCTACACCTTC
cdr3_aa: CASSPTGFGDYGYTF
d_call: TRBD1
clone_size: NA
j_call: TRBJ1-2
v_call: TRBV5-6

cdr3_nt: TGTGCCTCAAACCAGGGCAGGGGATCCTACGAGCAGTACTTC
cdr3_aa: CASNQGRGSYEQYF
d_call: NA
clone_size: NA
j_call: TRBJ2-7
v_call: TRBV19

cdr3_nt: TGTGCCACCAGTGATCCTACAGGGGGGGGAAACACCATATATTTT
cdr3_aa: CATSDPTGGGNTIYF
d_call: TRBD1
clone_size: NA
j_call: TRBJ1-3
v_call: TRBV24-1

cdr3_nt: TGTGCCAGCAGCTTAGAACGGAGGACAGGGGGCCCCTACGAGCAGTACTTC
cdr3_aa: CASSLERRTGGPYEQYF
d_call: TRBD1
clone_size: many
j_call: TRBJ2-7
v_call: TRBV7-2

cdr3_nt: TGCGCCAGCAGCTCGCCTAGCGGGGGGACGTGGTCAGATACGCAGTATTTT
cdr3_aa: CASSSPSGGTWSDTQYF
d_call: TRBD2
clone_size: NA
j_call: TRBJ2-3
v_call: TRBV5-1

cdr3_nt: TGTGCCAGCAGTTTATCGTTTCAGTCCGGGGAGCTGTTTTTT
cdr3_aa: CASSLSFQSGELFF
d_call: NA
clone_size: NA
j_call: TRBJ2-2
v_call: TRBV27

cdr3_nt: TGTGCCAGCAGTGACCGGACCAGGCGGGCCCTCCACTTT
cdr3_aa: CASSDRTRRALHF
d_call: NA
clone_size: NA
j_call: TRBJ1-6
v_call: TRBV6-1

cdr3_nt: TGTGCCAGCGCGGGACAGGGAGGGTCCTACGAGCAGTACTTC
cdr3_aa: CASAGQGGSYEQYF
d_call: TRBD1
clone_size: NA
j_call: TRBJ2-7
v_call: TRBV6-5

cdr3_nt: TGCGCCAGCAGCTACGGGACTCTTTCCTACGAGCAGTACTTC
cdr3_aa: CASSYGTLSYEQYF
d_call: NA
clone_size: NA
j_call: TRBJ2-7
v_call: TRBV4-1

cdr3_nt: TGTGCCAGCAGCACGTCCACGGGGGGCGTTGAGACCCAGTACTTC
cdr3_aa: CASSTSTGGVETQYF
d_call: NA
clone_size: few
j_call: TRBJ2-5
v_call: TRBV11-3

cdr3_nt: TGTGCCAGCAGCCAAGACCCTAGCGGGCTCACCGGGGAGCTGTTTTTT
cdr3_aa: CASSQDPSGLTGELFF
d_call: TRBD2
clone_size: NA
j_call: TRBJ2-2
v_call: TRBV3-1/TRBV3-2

cdr3_nt: TGTGCCAGCAGCGACGGGACAGGCCCCAAGCAGTACTTC
cdr3_aa: CASSDGTGPKQYF
d_call: TRBD1
clone_size: NA
j_call: TRBJ2-7
v_call: TRBV9

cdr3_nt: TGTGCCAGCAGCTTAGGGACAGGGGAGGCCTATGGCTACACCTTC
cdr3_aa: CASSLGTGEAYGYTF
d_call: TRBD1
clone_size: NA
j_call: TRBJ1-2
v_call: TRBV7-2

cdr3_nt: TGTGCCAGCAGCTTAGTTTCGTTAGACACAAATGAAAAACTGTTTTTT
cdr3_aa: CASSLVSLDTNEKLFF
d_call: NA
clone_size: NA
j_call: TRBJ1-4
v_call: TRBV7-2

cdr3_nt: TGCAGCGTTGGGACAGGGGTAGCCGGGGAGCTGTTTTTT
cdr3_aa: CSVGTGVAGELFF
d_call: TRBD1
clone_size: NA
j_call: TRBJ2-2
v_call: TRBV29-1